This TCR beta chain stems from a study of T cells in Graves' hyperthyroidism and ophthalmopathy. Uncontrolled infection, other autoimmune disease, pregnancy or lactation excluded patients. Diagnoses used clinical symptoms, serum thyroxine and TRAb, thyroid ultrasound and orbital computed tomography. General study points: Also found in blood were most expanded thyroid clonotypes above 0.001.

Germline CDR1 is MNHNS and CDR2 is SASEGT. CDR3 size: 13 residues. J was trimmed by 3 bases and V by 6 bases; bases with no gene match: 3. In regard to this clonotype: What it binds is not known. Possible read error: a much larger clone is one base away.

What was amplified from RNA transcripts were TCR beta CDR3 regions. The HTBI set primed first-round TCR CDR3 RT-PCR. TCRdb reprocessed the multiplex PCR reads with MiXCR, giving one entry per CDR3 protein. The sample contains roughly 380,000 distinct CDR3 sequences, approximately 13% of which appear only once. This sequence was found in a woman aged 60-75 years with Graves' hyperthyroidism. Sequenced material: blood. V usage is TRBV6-1 and J usage is TRBJ2-7; 9 positions agree with TRBD2. CDR3 amino acids: CASSRLADYEQYF. The CDR3 nucleotides are TGTGCCAGCAGCCGACTAGCGGACTACGAGCAGTACTTC.